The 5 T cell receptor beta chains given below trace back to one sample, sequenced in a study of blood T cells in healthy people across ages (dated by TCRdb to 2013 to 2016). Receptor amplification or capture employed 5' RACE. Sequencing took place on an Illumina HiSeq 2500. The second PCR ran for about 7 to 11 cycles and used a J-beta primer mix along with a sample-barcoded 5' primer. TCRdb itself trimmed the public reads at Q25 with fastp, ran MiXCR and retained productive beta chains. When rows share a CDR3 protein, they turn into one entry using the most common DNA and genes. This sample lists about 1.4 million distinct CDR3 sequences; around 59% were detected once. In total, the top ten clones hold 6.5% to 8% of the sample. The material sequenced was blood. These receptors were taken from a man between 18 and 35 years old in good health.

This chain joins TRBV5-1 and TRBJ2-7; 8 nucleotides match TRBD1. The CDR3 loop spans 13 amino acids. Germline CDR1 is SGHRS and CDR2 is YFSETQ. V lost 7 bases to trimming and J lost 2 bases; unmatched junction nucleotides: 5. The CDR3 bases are TGCGCCAGCGCCCAGGGGGCAGCCTACGAGCAGTACTTC. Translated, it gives CASAQGAAYEQYF.

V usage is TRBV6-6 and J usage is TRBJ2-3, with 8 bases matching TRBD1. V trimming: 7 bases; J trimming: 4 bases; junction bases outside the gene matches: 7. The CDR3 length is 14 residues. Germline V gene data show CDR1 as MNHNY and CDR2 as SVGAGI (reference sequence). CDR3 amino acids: CASIIEQGADTQYF. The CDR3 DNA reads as TGTGCCAGCATCATCGAACAGGGGGCAGATACGCAGTATTTT.

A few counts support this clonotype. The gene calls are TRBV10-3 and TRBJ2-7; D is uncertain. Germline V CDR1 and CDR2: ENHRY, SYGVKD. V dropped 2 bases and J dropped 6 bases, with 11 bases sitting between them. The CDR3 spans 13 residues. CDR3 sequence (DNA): TGTGCCATCAGTGAGCGTTTAGTGATCGAGCAGTACTTC. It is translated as CAISERLVIEQYF.

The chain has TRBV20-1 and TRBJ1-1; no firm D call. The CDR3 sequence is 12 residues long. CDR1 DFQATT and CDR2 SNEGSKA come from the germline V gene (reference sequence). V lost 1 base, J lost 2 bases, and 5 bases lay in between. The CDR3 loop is CSARAGNTEAFF. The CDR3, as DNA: TGCAGTGCTAGAGCGGGAAACACTGAAGCTTTCTTT.

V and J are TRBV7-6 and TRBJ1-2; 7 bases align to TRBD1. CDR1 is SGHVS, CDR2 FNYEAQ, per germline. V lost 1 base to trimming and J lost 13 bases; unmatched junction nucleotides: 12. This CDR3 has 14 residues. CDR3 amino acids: CASSLDDRQGRLTF. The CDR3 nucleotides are TGTGCCAGCAGCTTAGACGACCGACAGGGACGACTCACCTTC.